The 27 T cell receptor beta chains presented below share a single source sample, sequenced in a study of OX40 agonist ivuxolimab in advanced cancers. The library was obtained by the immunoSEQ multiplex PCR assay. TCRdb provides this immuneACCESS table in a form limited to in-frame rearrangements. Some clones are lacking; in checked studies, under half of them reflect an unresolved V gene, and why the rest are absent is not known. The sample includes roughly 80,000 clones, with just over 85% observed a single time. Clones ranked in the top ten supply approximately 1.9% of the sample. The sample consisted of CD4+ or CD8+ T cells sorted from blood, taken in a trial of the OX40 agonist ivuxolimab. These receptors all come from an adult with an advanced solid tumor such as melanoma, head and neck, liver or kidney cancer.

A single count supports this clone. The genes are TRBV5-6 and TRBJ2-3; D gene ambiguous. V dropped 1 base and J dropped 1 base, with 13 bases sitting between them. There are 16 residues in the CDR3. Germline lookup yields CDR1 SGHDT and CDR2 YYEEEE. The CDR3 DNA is TGTGCCAGCAGCTTGTTCTCGCGTTGGGGCACAGATACGCAGTATTTT. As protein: CASSLFSRWGTDTQYF.

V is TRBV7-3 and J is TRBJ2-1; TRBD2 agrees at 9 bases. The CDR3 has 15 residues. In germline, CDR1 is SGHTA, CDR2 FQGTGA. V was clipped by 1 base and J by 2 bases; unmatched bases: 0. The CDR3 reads CASSLSGGAYNEQFF. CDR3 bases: TGTGCCAGCAGCTTAAGCGGGGGGGCCTACAATGAGCAGTTCTTC.

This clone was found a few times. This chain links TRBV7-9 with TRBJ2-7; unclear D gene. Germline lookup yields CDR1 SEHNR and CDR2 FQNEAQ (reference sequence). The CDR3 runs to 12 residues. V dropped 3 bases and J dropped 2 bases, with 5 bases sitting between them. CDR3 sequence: CASSLNTYEQYF. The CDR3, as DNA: TGTGCCAGCAGCTTGAACACCTACGAGCAGTACTTC.

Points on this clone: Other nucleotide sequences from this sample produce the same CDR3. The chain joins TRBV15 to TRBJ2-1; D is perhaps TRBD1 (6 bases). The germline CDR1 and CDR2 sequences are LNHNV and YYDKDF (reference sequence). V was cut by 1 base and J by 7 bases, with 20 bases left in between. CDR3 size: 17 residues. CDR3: CATSRGRGTRHVNEQFF. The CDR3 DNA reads TGTGCCACCAGCAGAGGCAGGGGAACAAGACATGTAAATGAGCAGTTCTTC.

CDR3 sequence: CASSLRGQAANYGYTF. CDR3 nucleotides: TGTGCCAGCAGCTTAAGGGGACAAGCAGCTAACTATGGCTACACCTTC. The rearrangement uses TRBV7-8 and TRBJ1-2; a weak D match, TRBD1 (6 bases). The germline V gene has CDR1 SGHVS and CDR2 FQNEAQ. V was shortened by 2 bases and J by 0 bases, with 13 bases between the two germline ends. The CDR3 sequence is 16 residues long. Full variable domain (rest looked up from reference TRBV7-8 and TRBJ1-2): GAGVSQSPRYKVAKRGQDVALRCDPISGHVSLFWYQQALGQGPEFLTYFQNEAQLDKSGLPSDRFFAERPEGSVSTLKIQRTQQEDSAVYLCASSLRGQAANYGYTFGSGTRLTVV.

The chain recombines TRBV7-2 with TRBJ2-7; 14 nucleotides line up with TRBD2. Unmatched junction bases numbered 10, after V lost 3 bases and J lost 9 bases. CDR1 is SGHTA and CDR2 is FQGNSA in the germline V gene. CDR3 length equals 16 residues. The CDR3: CASSLASGTSGGPQYF. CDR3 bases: TGTGCCAGCAGCTTGGCCTCCGGGACTAGCGGGGGACCGCAGTACTTC.

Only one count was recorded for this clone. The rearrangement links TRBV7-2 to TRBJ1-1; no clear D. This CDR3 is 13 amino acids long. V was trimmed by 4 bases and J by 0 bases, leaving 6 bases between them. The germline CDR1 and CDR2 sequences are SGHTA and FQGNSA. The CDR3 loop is CASSSQVNTEAFF. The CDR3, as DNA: TGTGCCAGCAGCTCCCAGGTGAACACTGAAGCTTTCTTT.

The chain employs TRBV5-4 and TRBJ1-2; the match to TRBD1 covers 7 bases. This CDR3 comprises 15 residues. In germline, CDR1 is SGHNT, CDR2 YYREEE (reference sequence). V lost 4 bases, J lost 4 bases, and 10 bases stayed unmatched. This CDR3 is CASSPTRQGPYGYTF. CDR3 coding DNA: TGTGCCAGCAGCCCTACCCGACAGGGCCCCTATGGCTACACCTTC.

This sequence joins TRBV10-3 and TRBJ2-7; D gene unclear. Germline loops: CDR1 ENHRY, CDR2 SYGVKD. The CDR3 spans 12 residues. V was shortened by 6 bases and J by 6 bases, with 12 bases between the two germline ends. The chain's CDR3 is CAIRTNSREQYF. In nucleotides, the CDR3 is TGTGCCATCAGGACGAACTCCCGCGAGCAGTACTTC.

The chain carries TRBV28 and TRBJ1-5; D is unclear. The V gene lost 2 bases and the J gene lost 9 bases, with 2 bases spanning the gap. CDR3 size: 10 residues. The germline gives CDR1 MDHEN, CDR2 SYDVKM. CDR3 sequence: CASSLRPQHF. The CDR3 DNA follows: TGTGCCAGCAGTTTAAGGCCCCAGCATTTT.

The CDR3 region is CASSLNWGYEQYF. CDR3 DNA sequence: TGTGCCAGCAGCTTAAATTGGGGGTACGAGCAGTACTTC. V usage is TRBV7-2 and J usage is TRBJ2-7; D might be TRBD1 or TRBD2, each matching 5 bases. The CDR3 is made up of 13 amino acids. Germline CDR1 and CDR2: SGHTA and FQGNSA. V dropped 2 bases and J dropped 4 bases, with 9 bases sitting between them. The complete variable domain, with remaining parts taken from reference TRBV7-2 and TRBJ2-7, reads GAGVSQSPSNKVTEKGKDVELRCDPISGHTALYWYRQSLGQGLEFLIYFQGNSAPDKSGLPSDRFSAERTGGSVSTLTIQRTQQEDSAVYLCASSLNWGYEQYFGPGTRLTVT.

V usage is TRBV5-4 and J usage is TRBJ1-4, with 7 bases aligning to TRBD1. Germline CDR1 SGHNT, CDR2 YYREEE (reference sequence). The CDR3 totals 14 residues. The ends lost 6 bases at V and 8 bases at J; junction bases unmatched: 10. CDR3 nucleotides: TGTGCCAGCACCGATAAGACAGGGAGGGAAAAACTGTTTTTT. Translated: CASTDKTGREKLFF.

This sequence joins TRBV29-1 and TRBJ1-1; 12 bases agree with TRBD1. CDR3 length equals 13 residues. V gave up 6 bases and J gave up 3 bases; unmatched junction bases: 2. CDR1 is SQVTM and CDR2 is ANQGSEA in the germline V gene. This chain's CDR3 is CSVGQGAHTEAFF. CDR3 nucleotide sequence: TGCAGCGTGGGACAGGGGGCCCACACTGAAGCTTTCTTT.

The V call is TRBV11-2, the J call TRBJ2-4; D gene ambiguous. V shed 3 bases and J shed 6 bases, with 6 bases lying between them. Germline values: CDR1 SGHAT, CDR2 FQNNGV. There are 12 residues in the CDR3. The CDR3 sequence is CASSFSRNIQYF. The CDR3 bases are TGTGCCAGCAGCTTTTCAAGAAACATTCAGTACTTC.

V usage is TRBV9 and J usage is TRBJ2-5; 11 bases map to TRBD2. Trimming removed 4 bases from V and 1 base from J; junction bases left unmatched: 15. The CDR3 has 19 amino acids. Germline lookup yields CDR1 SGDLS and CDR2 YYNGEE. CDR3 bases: TGTGCCAGCAGCCTCGGGACTAGCGGCTCGCTTACTTTCCAAGAGACCCAGTACTTC. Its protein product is CASSLGTSGSLTFQETQYF.

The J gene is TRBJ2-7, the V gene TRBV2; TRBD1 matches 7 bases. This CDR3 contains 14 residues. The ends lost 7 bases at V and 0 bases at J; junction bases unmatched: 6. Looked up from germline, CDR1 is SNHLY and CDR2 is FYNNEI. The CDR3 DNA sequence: TGTGCCAGCACCTCACAGGGGACCTCCTACGAGCAGTACTTC. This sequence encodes CASTSQGTSYEQYF. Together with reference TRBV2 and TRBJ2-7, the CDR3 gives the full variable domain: EPEVTQTPSHQVTQMGQEVILRCVPISNHLYFYWYRQILGQKVEFLVSFYNNEISEKSEIFDDQFSVERPDGSNFTLKIRSTKLEDSAMYFCASTSQGTSYEQYFGPGTRLTVT.

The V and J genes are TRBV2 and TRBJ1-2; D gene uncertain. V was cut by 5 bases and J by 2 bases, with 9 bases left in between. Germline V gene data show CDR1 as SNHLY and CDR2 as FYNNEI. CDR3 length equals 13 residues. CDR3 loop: CASSNERNYGYTF. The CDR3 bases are TGTGCCAGCAGTAACGAGAGAAACTATGGCTACACCTTC.

The CDR3 bases are TGCGCCTCCAGGGCCGGTCAGCCGGGTGATGAGCAGTTCTTC. Its translation: CASRAGQPGDEQFF. This sequence joins TRBV4-3 and TRBJ2-1, with D perhaps TRBD1 (5 bases). Per the germline V gene, CDR1 is LGHNA and CDR2 is YSLEER. V was cut by 11 bases and J by 8 bases, with 22 bases left in between. The CDR3 covers 14 residues.

CDR3 bases: TGTGCCAGCAGAGAGAGTCGACTAGCGGGAGGCGTGTACAATGAGCAGTTCTTC. Translating gives CASRESRLAGGVYNEQFF. The chain joins TRBV7-2 to TRBJ2-1; 13 nucleotides agree with TRBD2. CDR1 and CDR2 from the germline V gene are SGHTA and FQGNSA. Unmatched junction bases numbered 12, after V lost 6 bases and J lost 4 bases. This CDR3 contains 18 residues.

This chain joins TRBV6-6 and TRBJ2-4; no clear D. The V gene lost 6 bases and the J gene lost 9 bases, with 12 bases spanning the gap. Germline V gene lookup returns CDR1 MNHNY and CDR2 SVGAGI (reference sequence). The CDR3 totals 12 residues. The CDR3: CASSRPQGIQYF. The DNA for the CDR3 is TGTGCCAGCAGCCGACCGCAAGGCATTCAGTACTTC.

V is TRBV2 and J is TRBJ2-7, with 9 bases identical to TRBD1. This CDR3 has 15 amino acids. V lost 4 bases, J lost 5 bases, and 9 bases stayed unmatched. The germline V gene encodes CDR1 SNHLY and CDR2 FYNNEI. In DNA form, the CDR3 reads TGTGCCAGCAGTGCTCTAGGACAGGGGATCGACGAGCAGTACTTC. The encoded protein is CASSALGQGIDEQYF.

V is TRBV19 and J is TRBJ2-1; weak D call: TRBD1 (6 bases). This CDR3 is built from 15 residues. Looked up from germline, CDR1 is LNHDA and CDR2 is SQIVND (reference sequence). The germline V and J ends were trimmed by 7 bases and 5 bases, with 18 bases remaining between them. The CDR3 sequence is CASTKQGKLDNEQFF. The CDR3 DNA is TGTGCCAGTACCAAACAGGGCAAATTGGACAATGAGCAGTTCTTC.

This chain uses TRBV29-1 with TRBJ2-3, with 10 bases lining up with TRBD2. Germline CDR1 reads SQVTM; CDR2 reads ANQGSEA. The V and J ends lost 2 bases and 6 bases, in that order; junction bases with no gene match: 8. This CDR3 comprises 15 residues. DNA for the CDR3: TGCAGCGTTGAACCTACTAGCGGGATAGGGGATACGCAGTATTTT. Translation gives CSVEPTSGIGDTQYF.

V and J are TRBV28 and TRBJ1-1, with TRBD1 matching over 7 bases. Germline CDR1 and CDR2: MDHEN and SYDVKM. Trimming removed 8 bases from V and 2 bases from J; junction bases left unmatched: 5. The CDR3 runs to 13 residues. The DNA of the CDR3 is TGTGCCAGCGGGGGACAGATAAACACTGAAGCTTTCTTT. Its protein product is CASGGQINTEAFF.

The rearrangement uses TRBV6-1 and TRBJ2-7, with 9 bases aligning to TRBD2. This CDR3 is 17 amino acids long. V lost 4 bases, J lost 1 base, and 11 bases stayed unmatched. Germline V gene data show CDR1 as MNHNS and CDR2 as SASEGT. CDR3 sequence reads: CASSVLTSGRGSYEQYF. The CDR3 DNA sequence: TGTGCCAGCAGTGTTTTGACTAGCGGCAGGGGTTCCTACGAGCAGTACTTC.

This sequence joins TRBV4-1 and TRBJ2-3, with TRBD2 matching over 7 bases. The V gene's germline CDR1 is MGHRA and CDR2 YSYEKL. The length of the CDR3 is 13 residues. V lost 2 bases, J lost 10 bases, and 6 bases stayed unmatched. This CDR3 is CASSQPGLVAQYF. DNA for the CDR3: TGCGCCAGCAGCCAACCCGGACTAGTGGCGCAGTATTTT.

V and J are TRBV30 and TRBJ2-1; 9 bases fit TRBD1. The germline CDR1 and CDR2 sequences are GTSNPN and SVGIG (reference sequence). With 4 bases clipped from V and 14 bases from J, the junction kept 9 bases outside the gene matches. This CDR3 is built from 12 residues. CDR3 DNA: TGTGCCTGGACCCACACCCGGGACAGGGAGTTCTTC. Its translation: CAWTHTRDREFF.